This TCR beta chain was recorded in a study of cytomegalovirus exposure and HLA in healthy donors. The trim removed 2 bases at V and 0 bases at J, leaving 2 bases unmatched. The CDR3 totals 15 residues. CDR1 is SGHNT, CDR2 YYREEE, per germline (reference sequence). Points from the study as a whole: TCR beta V segments were, for the most part, productive about 87% or about 30% of the time in an earlier analysis. Rare sequences made up most TCRs, while some public TCRs were found in many donors. Some V segments, including TRBV6-2 and TRBV6-3, were excluded as indistinguishable. It is likely that the observed cluster of highly shared sequence variants was a sequencing artifact.

In the case of this clone: Its antigen is still unknown.

Primers: 60 Vbeta forward and 13 Jbeta reverse. The table came from immunoSEQ multiplex PCR; TCRdb's copy has only in-frame clones and leaves some out. The table lists about 140,000 clones, more than 70% of them singletons. Material for sequencing was PBMCs. This chain links TRBV5-4 with TRBJ2-7, with 10 bases that match TRBD1. The clonotype comes from a man aged 40-55 years in good health and CMV-seronegative. CDR3 DNA: TGTGCCAGCAGCTTCGGGACAGGGGACTCCTACGAGCAGTACTTC. It specifies CASSFGTGDSYEQYF.